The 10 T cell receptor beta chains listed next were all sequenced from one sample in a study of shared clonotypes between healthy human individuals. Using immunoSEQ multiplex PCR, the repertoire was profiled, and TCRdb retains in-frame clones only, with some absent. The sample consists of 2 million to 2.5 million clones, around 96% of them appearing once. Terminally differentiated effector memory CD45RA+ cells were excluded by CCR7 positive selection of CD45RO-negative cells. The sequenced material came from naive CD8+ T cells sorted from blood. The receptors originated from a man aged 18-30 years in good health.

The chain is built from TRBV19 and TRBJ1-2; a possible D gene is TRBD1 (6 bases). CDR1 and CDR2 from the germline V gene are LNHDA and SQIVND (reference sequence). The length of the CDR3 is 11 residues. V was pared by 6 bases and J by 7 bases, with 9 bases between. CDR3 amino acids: CASSPGAGYTF. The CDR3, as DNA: TGTGCCAGTAGCCCGGGGGCTGGCTACACCTTC.

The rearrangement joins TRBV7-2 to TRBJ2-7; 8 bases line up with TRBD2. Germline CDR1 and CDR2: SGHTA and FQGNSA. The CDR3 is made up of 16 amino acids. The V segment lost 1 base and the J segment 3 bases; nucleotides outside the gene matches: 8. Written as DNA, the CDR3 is TGTGCCAGCAGCTTAGAGCCCAGCGGGAGCTTCTACGAGCAGTACTTC. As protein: CASSLEPSGSFYEQYF.

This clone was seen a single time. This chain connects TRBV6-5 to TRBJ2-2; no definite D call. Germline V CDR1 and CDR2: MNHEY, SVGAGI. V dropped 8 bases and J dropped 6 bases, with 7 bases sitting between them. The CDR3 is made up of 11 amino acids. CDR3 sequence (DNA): TGTGCCAGCCTCAGCGCCGGGGAGCTGTTTTTT. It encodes CASLSAGELFF.

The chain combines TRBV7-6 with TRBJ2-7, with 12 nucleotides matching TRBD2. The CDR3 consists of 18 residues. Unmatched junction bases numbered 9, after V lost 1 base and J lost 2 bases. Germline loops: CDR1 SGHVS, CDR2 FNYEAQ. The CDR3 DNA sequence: TGTGCCAGCAGCTTAGTGGCTAGCGGGGGGGCGGGTGCCTACGAGCAGTACTTC. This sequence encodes CASSLVASGGAGAYEQYF.

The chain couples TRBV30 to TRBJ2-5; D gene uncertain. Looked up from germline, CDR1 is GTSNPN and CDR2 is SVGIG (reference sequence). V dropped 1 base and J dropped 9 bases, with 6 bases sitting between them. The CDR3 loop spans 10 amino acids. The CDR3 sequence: CAWSEAPQYF. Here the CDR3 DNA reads TGTGCCTGGAGTGAAGCCCCCCAGTACTTC.

In DNA, the CDR3 is TGTGCCAGCAGCTTAGTGGGACTAGCGGGAGAGGCAGATACGCAGTATTTT. Encoded protein: CASSLVGLAGEADTQYF. This chain uses TRBV7-2 with TRBJ2-3; 14 nucleotides align to TRBD2. Trimming cost V 1 base and J 4 bases; bases outside gene matches: 4. Looked up from germline, CDR1 is SGHTA and CDR2 is FQGNSA. CDR3 length equals 17 residues.

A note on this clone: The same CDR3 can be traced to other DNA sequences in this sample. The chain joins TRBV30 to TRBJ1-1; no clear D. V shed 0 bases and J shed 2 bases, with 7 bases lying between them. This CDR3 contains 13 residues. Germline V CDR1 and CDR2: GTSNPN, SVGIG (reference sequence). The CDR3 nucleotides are TGTGCCTGGAGTGTCCAGGTTAACACTGAAGCTTTCTTT. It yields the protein CAWSVQVNTEAFF.

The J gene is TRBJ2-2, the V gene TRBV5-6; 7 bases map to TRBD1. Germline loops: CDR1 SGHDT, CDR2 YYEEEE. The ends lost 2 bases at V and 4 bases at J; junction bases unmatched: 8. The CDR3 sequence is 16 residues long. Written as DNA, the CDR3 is TGTGCCAGCAGCTTAGATCAGCCAGGGGGCACCGGGGAGCTGTTTTTT. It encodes CASSLDQPGGTGELFF.

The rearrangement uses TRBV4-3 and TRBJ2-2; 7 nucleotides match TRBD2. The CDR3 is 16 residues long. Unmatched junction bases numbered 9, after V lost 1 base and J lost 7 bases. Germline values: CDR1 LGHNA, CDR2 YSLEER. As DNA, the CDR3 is TGCGCCAGCAGCCAAGGGCTAGCGGTATTGGACGGGGAGCTGTTTTTT. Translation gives CASSQGLAVLDGELFF.

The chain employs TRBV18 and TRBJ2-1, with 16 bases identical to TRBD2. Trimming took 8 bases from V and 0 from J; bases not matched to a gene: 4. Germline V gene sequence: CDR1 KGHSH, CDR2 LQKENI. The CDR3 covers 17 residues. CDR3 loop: CASTGTSGGDSYNEQFF. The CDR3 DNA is TGTGCCAGCACCGGGACTAGCGGGGGGGACTCCTACAATGAGCAGTTCTTC.